Described below is a single T cell receptor (beta chain) sequence and its context. The germline gene is not matched at one end of the junction; a read error may be the cause. Other DNA sequences in this sample translate to the same CDR3. Produced via immunoSEQ multiplex PCR; TCRdb's table is partial and in-frame only. The repertoire holds under 100,000 clones, with approximately 85% as singletons. This CDR3 has 15 residues. Germline values: CDR1 SGHVS, CDR2 FNYEAQ. These data are taken from a study of OX40 agonist ivuxolimab in advanced cancers. The wider study: Of mixed ages from about 23 to 90 and averaging roughly 64 years, the group was approximately 84% male.

The sequence was obtained from an adult with an advanced solid tumor such as melanoma, head and neck, liver or kidney cancer. This chain uses TRBV7-6 with TRBJ2-7; D may be TRBD1 (6 bases). This specimen was CD4+ or CD8+ T cells sorted from blood, taken in a trial of the OX40 agonist ivuxolimab. CDR3 in amino acids: CASSLGRQDSYEQYF. CDR3 DNA: TGCGCCAGCAGCTTAGGTCGACAGGACTCCTACGAGCAGTACTTC.